This T cell receptor beta chain was sequenced during a study of regulatory T cells in long-lasting Graves disease (dated by TCRdb to about 2021). Describing the broader study: Patients with newly diagnosed Graves' disease had been on antithyroid drugs for under 3 months. This study used TCR sequencing and RNA sequencing of peripheral blood to compare persistent Graves' disease patients against newly diagnosed Graves' disease patients. The study was conducted in China and was registered as a clinical trial. TCR sequencing covered 13 persistent and approximately 20 newly diagnosed Graves' disease patients, 33 samples in total. What the research found in general, with its limitations: Preferential use of TRBV28, TRBJ1-2 and TRBJ2-5 was observed in persistent disease, whereas TRBV20-1 and TRBJ2-1 were favored in newly diagnosed disease. Persistent patients shared more public clonotypes among themselves (around 3,000) than newly diagnosed patients did (over 900). The authors acknowledged the small sample size as a limitation that may reduce accuracy. Only peripheral blood was studied, because thyroid tissue, the primary lesion, was inaccessible. Persistent Graves' disease patients showed lower TCR Shannon entropy and fewer highly expanded clones than newly diagnosed patients, suggesting clonal expansion. Only the TCR beta chain was sequenced and analyzed.

This clonotype has ten or more counts. There is no known antigen for this receptor. Per-base quality was not reported, and no clone a single base away is much larger than it. In the germline V gene, CDR1 corresponds to SGDLS and CDR2 to YYNGEE. From the cysteine up to the phenylalanine, the CDR3 has a length of 16 residues. Only CDR3 DNA is held: 48 bases, read in frame from base 1. V lost 3 bases and J lost 1 base; the stretch between them is 16 bases long. Receptor amplification or capture employed multiplex PCR. For sequencing, an Illumina HiSeq 4000 was employed. TCR beta libraries were built with iRepertoire HTBI primers and Arm-PCR amplification of CDR3 regions. Before sequencing, the PCR products went through gel purification. Concerning the study's data processing: Gene usage analysis of CDR3 amino acid clonotypes used the roughly 62 TRBV and about 14 TRBJ segments found across samples. COPE and FqMerger were used to merge the filtered high-quality paired reads into contigs. BLAST was used to align contigs to IMGT TRBV, TRBD and TRBJ reference genes, with CDR3 defined following IMGT. Any clonotype with a frequency above 0.1% was classified as a highly expanded clone. Repertoire diversity was measured by Shannon entropy, and V-J evenness by the Gini coefficient. Clonotypes shared by more than one individual were considered public. Clones were called with MiXCR by TCRdb after fastp trimmed the public reads at Q25, and only in-frame beta chains were retained. Each entry is one CDR3 protein sequence, shown with its most common DNA and genes. TCRdb's processing, not the authors', yielded these V and J calls. Present in this sample are hundreds of thousands of distinct CDR3 sequences, 15% to 20% of which were seen just once. The ten largest clones add up to about two fifths of the sample.

In the paper's terms, the time point label means: newly diagnosed GD, antithyroid drugs for less than 3 months. For both TCR sequencing and RNA sequencing, RNA was extracted from PBMCs in TRIzol. Graves' disease was diagnosed according to American Thyroid Association guidelines. Recruitment of patients was carried out at an endocrinology department in Xi'an, China. Each patient gave approximately 10 milliliters of peripheral blood, collected in an EDTA anticoagulant tube. Ficoll Paque Plus density gradient separation was used to isolate PBMCs, and no further T cell sorting was done. RNA quality was checked with an Agilent 2100 Bioanalyzer and agarose gel, and concentration with a NanoDrop 2000.

The source of this sequence is a female donor with Graves disease. The source was peripheral blood mononuclear cells (PBMCs), collected at new diagnosis, from a patient treated with antithyroid drugs. This sequence uses TRBV9 and TRBJ2-5; the best D guess is TRBD1, with 5 bases matching. The sequenced DNA: TGTGCCAGCAGCGCAGGGCCGAGGCAGTTCCAAGAGACCCAGTACTTC. Its product reads: CASSAGPRQFQETQYF.